The clone carrying this TCR beta chain was found a few times. Its specificity is unknown. These data belong to a study of cytomegalovirus exposure and HLA in healthy donors. Findings and caveats of the study: The authors excluded some V segments, including TRBV6-2 and TRBV6-3, as indistinguishable.

From germline, CDR1 is LNHNV and CDR2 YYDKDF (reference sequence). Losses at the gene ends were 1 base for V and 7 bases for J; bases not matched to a gene: 6. This CDR3 is 15 amino acids long. The PCR had 60 Vbeta and 13 Jbeta primers. Per the study methods: Later, about 80 million unique TCR beta chains were counted in an analysis, and roughly 11 million of them were shared. The data were produced by immunoSEQ multiplex PCR, yet TCRdb's version contains in-frame clones alone and is incomplete. That table is the source of V, J and clone size, and D and trimming were worked out from the DNA. The sample holds 150,000 to 200,000 clones; roughly 74% are singletons and the top ten take around 8.3%.

This receptor was identified in a woman aged 40 to 50 in good health and CMV-seropositive. The sequenced sample was PBMCs. The V gene is TRBV15, the J gene TRBJ2-7, with TRBD2 matching 11 bases. The CDR3 coding sequence is TGTGCCACCAGCAGAGTCAACCCTAGCGGGGGGGAGCAGTACTTC. It specifies CATSRVNPSGGEQYF.